This paragraph reports one TCR beta chain. There is no known antigen for this receptor. No much larger clone exists at a distance of one base, and base qualities are not known. The data belong to a study of blood T cell repertoires in COVID-19 (dated by TCRdb to between 2020 and 2021). With respect to the entire study: Samples from collaborators originated in the United States, Italy and Spain and spanned both the acute and convalescent phases of COVID-19. The material from the prospective study consisted of cDNA or gDNA derived from T cells, B-cell-depleted T cells, or PBMCs. Deeply sampled blood TCRbeta repertoires from subjects exposed to, actively infected with, or recovered from COVID-19 were included in the dataset. The repertoires were released in a freely available public database meant as a resource for research on the immune response to SARS-CoV-2. Samples were obtained from the ongoing ImmuneRACE study (first 160 participants) and from about 1,300 subjects provided by 6 global collaborators. Sample metadata almost always included a de-identified subject ID, COVID-19 status, age in years and sex. Where available, HLA class I and class II types were taken from metadata supplied by the sample provider and were not determined by assay-based typing. Study-level results and caveats: Clinical and demographic metadata were provided uncurated, with the amount varying by source and participant.

Trimming accounts for 2 bases at V and 4 bases at J, while the number of junction bases matched to no gene is 9. The germline V gene encodes CDR1 SGDLS and CDR2 YYNGEE. The CDR3 starts with the cysteine, ends with the phenylalanine, and has 16 residues. Only the CDR3 portion is preserved as DNA: 48 bases, with reading frame beginning at the first base. TCRbeta CDR3 regions were amplified from genomic DNA by means of the immunoSEQ Assay, a bias-controlled multiplex PCR. Processing in the source paper ran as follows. The number of nucleated cells in each sample was estimated from the amplification of reference gene primers within the assay. Sequence reads were collapsed and filtered to measure the absolute abundance of every unique TCRbeta CDR3 rearrangement. For each sample, productive Simpson clonality was calculated as the square root of Simpson's diversity index across productive rearrangements. What TCRdb holds here is the immuneACCESS table cut down to in-frame rearrangements. Part of the clones is not present; checked against another copy, under half of the missing clones reflect an unresolved V gene, and the others are unexplained. V, J and clone size derive from that table, while D and trimming were established from the DNA sequence. The sample has about 200,000 clones on record, about four fifths of them singletons. Of the sample, about 9.8% falls within the top ten clones.

Participants in the prospective study were enrolled through a virtual design, were aged 18 to 89 years, and lived in 24 United States geographic areas. Cohort assignment in the prospective study relied on participant-reported clinical history from a screening survey and a study questionnaire. In the prospective study, mobile phlebotomists collected whole blood, serum and a nasopharyngeal or oropharyngeal swab from each participant. Over a roughly 2-month period, participants in the prospective study had the option of providing additional blood draws and questionnaires. Before DNA extraction, prospective study blood samples were shipped either frozen or at room temperature.

The sample consisted of PBMCs or T cells enriched from blood (not recorded which). The chain uses TRBV9 and TRBJ1-1; a stretch of 9 junction bases matches TRBD1. The sequence was collected from a woman aged 45 to 65 with acute COVID-19. In nucleotide form, the sequence is TGTGCCAGCAGCGTCCGGGACAGGGTATCGATCACTGAAGCTTTCTTT. This is translated as CASSVRDRVSITEAFF.